This T cell receptor beta chain was obtained from a study of siplizumab effects on memory and regulatory T cells. The germline CDR1 and CDR2 sequences are MNHEY and SMNVEV (reference sequence). Between the trimmed V and J ends, which lost 5 bases and 2 bases, there was a span of 16 bases. The CDR3 runs to 15 residues. Measured with immunoSEQ multiplex PCR; TCRdb has only the in-frame clones, and not every one. The data hold approximately 94,000 clones, with about 94% observed a single time. This clone occurred once. This sequence originates from a human donor in good health. The V and J genes are TRBV27 and TRBJ2-7, with a weak D call TRBD2 (5 bases). Sequencing used non-Treg CD4+ T cells sorted from blood. The CDR3 nucleotides are TGTGCCAGCAGTCGGGCAGAGGGAGTCCCCTACGAGCAGTACTTC. Translation gives CASSRAEGVPYEQYF.